This entry lists 17 T cell receptor beta chains sequenced from one sample in a study of human T cells and chemical hapten exposure. The time point here: patch test 2, 6 weeks after DPC sensitization. This sample's treatment: therapeutic diphenylcyclopropenone sensitization with weekly scalp DPC. Using its own MiXCR run on the RACE reads, TCRdb lists one record per CDR3 protein. The sample yields some 350,000 distinct CDR3 sequences, roughly 6% seen once. The sequencing used whole blood, collected in connection with sensitization to the hapten diphenylcyclopropenone (DPC). The receptors were gathered from a woman aged 18-29 years with alopecia areata. Some clones in this sample may be carry-over from other donors' samples.

Only a few counts were recorded for this clonotype. The gene calls are TRBV28 and TRBJ2-3, with D perhaps TRBD1 (5 bases). The CDR3 totals 17 residues. The V end lost 4 bases, the J end lost 2 bases, and 19 bases lay between the germline ends. Germline CDR1 MDHEN, CDR2 SYDVKM. The CDR3 protein is CASSSRSEVRDTDTQYF. The CDR3 DNA reads as TGTGCCAGCAGTTCCCGAAGCGAGGTCAGGGACACAGATACGCAGTATTTT.

The J gene is TRBJ2-5, the V gene TRBV4-1, with D possibly being TRBD2 (6 bases). The CDR3 sequence is 15 residues long. V gave up 0 bases and J gave up 5 bases, with 13 bases separating them. CDR1 is MGHRA, CDR2 YSYEKL, per germline. The CDR3 here is CASSQDRTRGETQYF. The DNA for the CDR3 is TGCGCCAGCAGCCAAGATAGGACACGGGGGGAGACCCAGTACTTC.

There are many counts of this clonotype. The chain is built from TRBV5-4 and TRBJ1-1; 8 nucleotides align to TRBD1. J lost 3 bases, V lost 1 base, and 5 bases had no gene match. This CDR3 has 15 residues. Germline loops: CDR1 SGHNT, CDR2 YYREEE (reference sequence). CDR3 protein: CASSLKETGDTEAFF. Written as DNA, the CDR3 is TGTGCCAGCAGCTTGAAGGAGACAGGGGACACTGAAGCTTTCTTT.

This clonotype was found many times. This chain links TRBV6-5 with TRBJ1-5; unclear D gene. This CDR3 is built from 13 residues. The V end was cut by 6 bases, the J end by 0 bases, with 6 bases between. Germline CDR1 and CDR2: MNHEY and SVGAGI. The chain's CDR3 is CASREYSNQPQHF. The CDR3 nucleotides are TGTGCCAGCAGGGAATATAGCAATCAGCCCCAGCATTTT.

This clonotype was picked up many times. The V and J genes are TRBV2 and TRBJ1-1; 7 positions agree with TRBD1. The CDR3 extends over 14 amino acids. CDR1 and CDR2 from the germline V gene are SNHLY and FYNNEI. V was clipped by 4 bases and J by 1 base; unmatched bases: 3. The CDR3 is CASSARTGNTEAFF. DNA of the CDR3: TGTGCCAGCAGTGCCAGGACAGGGAACACTGAAGCTTTCTTT.

CDR3: CASSLQRGQEQFF. The CDR3 coding sequence is TGTGCCAGCAGTTTACAACGGGGGCAGGAGCAGTTCTTC. The chain couples TRBV12-3 or TRBV12-4 to TRBJ2-1, with D possibly being TRBD1 or TRBD2 (6 bases each). The CDR3 contains 13 residues. Trimming removed 2 bases at V and 10 bases at J, with 12 bases between.

This clonotype was found many times. The chain joins TRBV9 to TRBJ1-1; D is unresolved. The ends were cut back, 0 bases at V and 3 bases at J, with 6 bases in the middle. Germline loops: CDR1 SGDLS, CDR2 YYNGEE. The CDR3 has 13 amino acids. The CDR3 sequence: CASSVGADTEAFF. The CDR3 nucleotides are TGTGCCAGCAGCGTAGGGGCCGACACTGAAGCTTTCTTT.

The V gene is TRBV7-9, the J gene TRBJ1-2, with 8 bases fitting TRBD1. The V gene end was trimmed by 4 bases and the J gene end by 0 bases; junction bases not matched to a gene: 7. CDR3 length equals 16 residues. Germline CDR1 SEHNR, CDR2 FQNEAQ (reference sequence). The CDR3 DNA reads TGTGCCAGCAGCTCAGGGGGCGAAGCGGCTAACTATGGCTACACCTTC. It specifies CASSSGGEAANYGYTF.

This clonotype was detected a few times. This sequence joins TRBV7-2 and TRBJ2-5; the D is unclear. Trimming shortened V by 5 bases and J by 6 bases, and 19 bases separated the two germline ends. Per the germline V gene, CDR1 is SGHTA and CDR2 is FQGNSA. The CDR3 length is 15 residues. The CDR3 sequence: CASSPRTDGVKTQYF. The CDR3 DNA follows: TGTGCCAGCAGCCCTAGGACGGATGGTGTTAAGACCCAGTACTTC.

This clonotype was recorded at least ten times. This chain joins TRBV6-5 and TRBJ2-3, with a weak D call TRBD1 (6 bases). CDR1 is MNHEY and CDR2 is SVGAGI in the germline V gene. Trimming left V 5 bases short and J 4 bases short, with 13 bases between. The CDR3 contains 14 residues. The CDR3 DNA follows: TGTGCCAGCAGTCCGGGACAAACATCAGATACGCAGTATTTT. This gives the protein CASSPGQTSDTQYF.

V and J are TRBV6-1 and TRBJ2-5; no clear D. CDR1 and CDR2 (germline): MNHNS, SASEGT. V gave up 1 base and J gave up 4 bases, with 10 bases separating them. This CDR3 has 14 residues. The CDR3, as DNA: TGTGCCAGCAGTGAAGGGGCAGTGGGAGAGACCCAGTACTTC. It encodes CASSEGAVGETQYF.

This clonotype occurred many times. V and J are TRBV5-1 and TRBJ1-1; D is ambiguous. V shed 2 bases and J shed 1 base, with 6 bases lying between them. The CDR3 spans 13 residues. The germline CDR1 and CDR2 sequences are SGHRS and YFSETQ. For the CDR3, the DNA is TGCGCCAGCAGCTTCAAGTGGAACACTGAAGCTTTCTTT. This codes for CASSFKWNTEAFF.

This clonotype was found many times. The genes are TRBV11-2 and TRBJ2-3; 8 bases line up with TRBD2. J lost 6 bases, V lost 3 bases, and 8 bases had no gene match. Germline V CDR1 and CDR2: SGHAT, FQNNGV. The CDR3 contains 15 residues. CDR3 in amino acids: CASSFTGTSTDTQYF. CDR3 DNA sequence: TGTGCCAGCAGCTTTACCGGGACTAGTACGGATACGCAGTATTTT.

The chain uses TRBV6-5 and TRBJ1-6; a weak D match, TRBD1 (6 bases). The germline V and J ends were trimmed by 6 bases and 3 bases, with 15 bases remaining between them. This CDR3 spans 16 amino acids. Germline CDR1 is MNHEY and CDR2 is SVGAGI. The CDR3 bases are TGTGCCAGCAGACCCCCCGGGACAAGCTATAATTCACCCCTCCACTTT. This sequence encodes CASRPPGTSYNSPLHF.

V usage is TRBV4-1 and J usage is TRBJ2-1; 16 nucleotides match TRBD2. Germline V CDR1 and CDR2: MGHRA, YSYEKL. The V gene end was trimmed by 4 bases and the J gene end by 6 bases; junction bases not matched to a gene: 3. This CDR3 is 16 amino acids long. CDR3 in amino acids: CASSPGLAGGSNEQFF. In nucleotides, the CDR3 is TGCGCCAGCAGCCCGGGACTAGCGGGGGGGAGCAATGAGCAGTTCTTC.

The chain uses TRBV5-1 and TRBJ2-4; D is unresolved. V was cut by 0 bases and J by 5 bases, with 9 bases left in between. This CDR3 is 14 amino acids long. The V gene's germline CDR1 is SGHRS and CDR2 YFSETQ. CDR3 residues: CASSLGRDENIQYF. In nucleotides, the CDR3 is TGCGCCAGCAGCTTGGGAAGGGATGAAAACATTCAGTACTTC.

This chain uses TRBV7-2 with TRBJ2-5; 8 positions match TRBD1. CDR3 length equals 14 residues. Unmatched junction bases numbered 8, after V lost 2 bases and J lost 9 bases. Germline V gene lookup returns CDR1 SGHTA and CDR2 FQGNSA. This chain's CDR3 is CASSLQGASGAQYF. Written as DNA, the CDR3 is TGTGCCAGCAGCTTACAGGGGGCCAGTGGGGCCCAGTACTTC. Full variable domain (remainder filled in from reference TRBV7-2 and TRBJ2-5): GAGVSQSPSNKVTEKGKDVELRCDPISGHTALYWYRQSLGQGLEFLIYFQGNSAPDKSGLPSDRFSAERTGGSVSTLTIQRTQQEDSAVYLCASSLQGASGAQYFGPGTRLLVL.